This T cell receptor (beta chain) came from a study of blood T cell repertoires in COVID-19. In the study overall: The United States, Italy and Spain provided the acute and convalescent COVID-19 samples.

In the original analysis: How many nucleated cells were present was estimated from reference gene primer amplification. Sequenced by immunoSEQ multiplex PCR; TCRdb stores in-frame clones only, minus some. V, J and clone size are taken as reported in that table, and D and trimming were inferred from the DNA itself. The sample lists 300,000 to 350,000 clones; roughly 87% were seen once. J lost 4 bases, V lost 5 bases, and 5 bases had no gene match. The V gene's germline CDR1 is SGHNT and CDR2 YYREEE (reference sequence). There are 15 residues in the CDR3. The clonotype comes from a woman in her 30s who had recovered from COVID-19. The specimen was PBMCs or T cells enriched from blood (not recorded which). The rearrangement uses TRBV5-4 and TRBJ1-5; 11 bases agree with TRBD1. CDR3 DNA: TGTGCCAGCAGTTCCGGGACAGGGGGGAATCAGCCCCAGCATTTT. This codes for CASSSGTGGNQPQHF.